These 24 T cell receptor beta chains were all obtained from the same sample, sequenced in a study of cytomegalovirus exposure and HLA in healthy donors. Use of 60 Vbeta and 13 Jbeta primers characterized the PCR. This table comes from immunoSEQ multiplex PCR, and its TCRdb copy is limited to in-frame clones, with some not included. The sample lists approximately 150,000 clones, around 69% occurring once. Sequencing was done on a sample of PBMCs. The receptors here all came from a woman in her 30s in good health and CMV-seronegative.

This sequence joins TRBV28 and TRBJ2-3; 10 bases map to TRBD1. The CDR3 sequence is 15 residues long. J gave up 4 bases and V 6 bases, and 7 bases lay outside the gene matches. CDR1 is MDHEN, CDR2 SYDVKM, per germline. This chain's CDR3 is CASRGTGVVSDTQYF. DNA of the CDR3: TGTGCCAGCAGAGGGACAGGGGTGGTCTCAGATACGCAGTATTTT.

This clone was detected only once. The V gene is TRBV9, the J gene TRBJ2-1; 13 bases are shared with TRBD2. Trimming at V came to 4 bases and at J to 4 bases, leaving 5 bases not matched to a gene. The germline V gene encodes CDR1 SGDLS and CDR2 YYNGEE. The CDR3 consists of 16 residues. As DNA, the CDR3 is TGTGCCAGCAGCCCAAGGACTAGCGGGGGTTACAATGAGCAGTTCTTC. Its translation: CASSPRTSGGYNEQFF.

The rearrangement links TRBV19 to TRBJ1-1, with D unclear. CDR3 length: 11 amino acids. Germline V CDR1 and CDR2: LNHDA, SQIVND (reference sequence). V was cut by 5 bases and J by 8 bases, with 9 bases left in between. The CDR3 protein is CASSVRVEAFF. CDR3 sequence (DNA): TGTGCCAGTAGTGTCCGAGTGGAAGCTTTCTTT.

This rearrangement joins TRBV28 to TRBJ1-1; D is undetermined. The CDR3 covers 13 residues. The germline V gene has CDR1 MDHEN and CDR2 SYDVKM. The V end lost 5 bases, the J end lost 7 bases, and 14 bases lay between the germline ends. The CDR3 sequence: CASSPRGRIEAFF. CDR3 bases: TGTGCCAGCAGTCCCAGAGGGCGGATTGAAGCTTTCTTT.

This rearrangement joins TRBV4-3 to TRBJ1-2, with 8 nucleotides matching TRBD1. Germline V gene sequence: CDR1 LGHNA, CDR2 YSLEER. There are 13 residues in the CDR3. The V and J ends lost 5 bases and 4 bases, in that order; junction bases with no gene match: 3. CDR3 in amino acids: CASSSDRGYGYTF. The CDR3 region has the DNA TGCGCCAGCAGCTCCGACAGGGGCTATGGCTACACCTTC.

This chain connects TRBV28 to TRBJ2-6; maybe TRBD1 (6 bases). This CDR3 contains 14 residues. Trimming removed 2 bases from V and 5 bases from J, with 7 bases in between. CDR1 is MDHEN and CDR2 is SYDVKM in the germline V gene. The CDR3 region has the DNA TGTGCCAGCAGTTTAACAGGGCGGGCCAACGTCCTGACTTTC. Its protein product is CASSLTGRANVLTF.

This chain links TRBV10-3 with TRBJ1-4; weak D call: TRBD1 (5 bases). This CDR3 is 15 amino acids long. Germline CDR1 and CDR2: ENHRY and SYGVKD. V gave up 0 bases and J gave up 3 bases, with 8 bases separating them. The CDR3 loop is CAISESKQANEKLFF. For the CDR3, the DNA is TGTGCCATCAGTGAGTCGAAACAGGCTAATGAAAAACTGTTTTTT.

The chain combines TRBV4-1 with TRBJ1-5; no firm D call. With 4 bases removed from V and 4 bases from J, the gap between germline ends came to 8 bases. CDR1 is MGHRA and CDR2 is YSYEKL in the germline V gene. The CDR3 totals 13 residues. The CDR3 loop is CASSRSDNQPQHF. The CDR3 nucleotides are TGCGCCAGCAGCCGCAGTGATAATCAGCCCCAGCATTTT.

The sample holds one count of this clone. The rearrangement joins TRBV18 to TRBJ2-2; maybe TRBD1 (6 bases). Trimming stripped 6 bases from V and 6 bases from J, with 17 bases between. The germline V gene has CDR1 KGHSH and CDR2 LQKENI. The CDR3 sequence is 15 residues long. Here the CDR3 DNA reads TGTGCCAGCTCGGAGGTGGGGGCATCCCCCGGGGAGCTGTTTTTT. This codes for CASSEVGASPGELFF.

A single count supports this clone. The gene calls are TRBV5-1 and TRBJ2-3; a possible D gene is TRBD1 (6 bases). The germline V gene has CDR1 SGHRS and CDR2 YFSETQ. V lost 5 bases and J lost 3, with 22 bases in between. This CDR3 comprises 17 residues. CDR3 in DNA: TGCGCCAGCAGTCCTCTCACAGGGACCGGGGAGACAGATACGCAGTATTTT. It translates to CASSPLTGTGETDTQYF.

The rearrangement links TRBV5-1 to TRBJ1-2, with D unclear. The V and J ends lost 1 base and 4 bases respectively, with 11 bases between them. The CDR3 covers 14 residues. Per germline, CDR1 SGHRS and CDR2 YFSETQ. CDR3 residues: CASSLSALGYGYTF. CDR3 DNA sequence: TGCGCCAGCAGCTTGTCAGCCCTAGGCTATGGCTACACCTTC.

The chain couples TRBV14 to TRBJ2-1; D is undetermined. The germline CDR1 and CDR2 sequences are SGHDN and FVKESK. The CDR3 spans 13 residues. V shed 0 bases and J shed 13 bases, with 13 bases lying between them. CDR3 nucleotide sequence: TGTGCCAGCAGCCAAGAGATGGGTGGGCACCAGTTCTTC. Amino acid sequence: CASSQEMGGHQFF. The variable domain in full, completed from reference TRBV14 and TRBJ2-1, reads EAGVTQFPSHSVIEKGQTVTLRCDPISGHDNLYWYRRVMGKEIKFLLHFVKESKQDESGMPNNRFLAERTGGTYSTLKVQPAELEDSGVYFCASSQEMGGHQFFGPGTRLTVL.

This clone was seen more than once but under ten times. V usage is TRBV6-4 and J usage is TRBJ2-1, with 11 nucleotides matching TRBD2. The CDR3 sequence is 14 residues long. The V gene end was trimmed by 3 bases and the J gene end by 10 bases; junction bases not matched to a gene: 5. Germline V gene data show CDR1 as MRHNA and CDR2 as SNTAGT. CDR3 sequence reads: CASSEGSGGEEQFF. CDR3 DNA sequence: TGTGCCAGCAGTGAAGGTAGCGGGGGGGAGGAGCAGTTCTTC.

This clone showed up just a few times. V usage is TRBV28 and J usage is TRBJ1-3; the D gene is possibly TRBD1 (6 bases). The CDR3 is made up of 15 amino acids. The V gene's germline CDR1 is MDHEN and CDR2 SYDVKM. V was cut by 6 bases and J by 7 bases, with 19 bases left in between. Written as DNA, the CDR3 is TGTGCCAGCAGCAAGGGGGGGGCTCTGGGCAACACCATATATTTT. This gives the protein CASSKGGALGNTIYF.

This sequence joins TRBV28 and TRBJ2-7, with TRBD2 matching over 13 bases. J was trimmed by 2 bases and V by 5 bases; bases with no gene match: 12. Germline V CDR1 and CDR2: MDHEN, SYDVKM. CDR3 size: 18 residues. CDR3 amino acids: CASSPVSGTSGIPYEQYF. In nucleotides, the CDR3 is TGTGCCAGCAGTCCAGTTTCCGGGACTAGCGGGATCCCCTACGAGCAGTACTTC.

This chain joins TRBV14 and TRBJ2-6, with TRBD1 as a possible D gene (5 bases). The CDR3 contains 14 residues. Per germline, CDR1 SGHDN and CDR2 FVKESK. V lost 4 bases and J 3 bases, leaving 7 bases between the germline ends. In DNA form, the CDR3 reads TGTGCCAGCAGCCCAGGGTTTGGGGCCAACGTCCTGACTTTC. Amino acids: CASSPGFGANVLTF.

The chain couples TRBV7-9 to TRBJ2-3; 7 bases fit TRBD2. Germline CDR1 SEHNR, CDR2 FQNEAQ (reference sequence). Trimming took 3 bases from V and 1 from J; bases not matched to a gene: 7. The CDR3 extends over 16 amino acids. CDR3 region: CASSFSLGGGTDTQYF. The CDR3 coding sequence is TGTGCCAGCAGCTTTAGCCTGGGAGGGGGCACAGATACGCAGTATTTT.

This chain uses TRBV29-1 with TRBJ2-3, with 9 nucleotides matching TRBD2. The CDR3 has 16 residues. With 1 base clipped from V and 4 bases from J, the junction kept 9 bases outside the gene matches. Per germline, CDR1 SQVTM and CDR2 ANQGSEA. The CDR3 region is CSVEVGDSGSADTQYF. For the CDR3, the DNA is TGCAGCGTTGAAGTGGGAGATAGCGGGAGTGCAGATACGCAGTATTTT.

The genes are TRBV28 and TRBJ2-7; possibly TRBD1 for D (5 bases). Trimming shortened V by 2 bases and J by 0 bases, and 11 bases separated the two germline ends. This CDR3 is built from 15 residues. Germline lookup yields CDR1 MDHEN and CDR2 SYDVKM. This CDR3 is CASSLPTANSYEQYF. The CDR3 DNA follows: TGTGCCAGCAGTTTACCGACAGCAAACTCCTACGAGCAGTACTTC.

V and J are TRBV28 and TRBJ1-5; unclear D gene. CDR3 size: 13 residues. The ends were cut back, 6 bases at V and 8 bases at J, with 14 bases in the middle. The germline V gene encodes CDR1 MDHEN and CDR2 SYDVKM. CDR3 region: CASSNLGGEPQHF. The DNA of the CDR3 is TGTGCCAGCAGCAACTTGGGCGGGGAGCCCCAGCATTTT. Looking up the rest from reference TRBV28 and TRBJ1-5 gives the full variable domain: DVKVTQSSRYLVKRTGEKVFLECVQDMDHENMFWYRQDPGLGLRLIYFSYDVKMKEKGDIPEGYSVSREKKERFSLILESASTNQTSMYLCASSNLGGEPQHFGDGTRLSIL.

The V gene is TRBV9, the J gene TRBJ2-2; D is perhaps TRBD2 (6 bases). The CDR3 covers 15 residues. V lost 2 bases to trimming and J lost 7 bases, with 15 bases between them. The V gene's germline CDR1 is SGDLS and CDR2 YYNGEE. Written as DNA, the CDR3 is TGTGCCAGCAGCGTCTCGGGAGTCCAGATCGGGGAGCTGTTTTTT. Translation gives CASSVSGVQIGELFF.

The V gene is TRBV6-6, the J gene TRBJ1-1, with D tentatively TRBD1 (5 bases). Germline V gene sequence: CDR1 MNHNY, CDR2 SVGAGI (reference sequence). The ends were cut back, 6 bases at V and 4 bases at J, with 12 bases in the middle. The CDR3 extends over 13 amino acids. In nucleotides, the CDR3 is TGTGCCAGCAGGTCGGGCGGGGGCACTGAAGCTTTCTTT. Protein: CASRSGGGTEAFF.

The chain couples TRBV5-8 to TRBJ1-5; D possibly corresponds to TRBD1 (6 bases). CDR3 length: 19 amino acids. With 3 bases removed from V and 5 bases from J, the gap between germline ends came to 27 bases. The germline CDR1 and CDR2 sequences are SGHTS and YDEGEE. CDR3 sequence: CASSWMASFTGQTDQPQHF. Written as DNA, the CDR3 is TGTGCCAGCAGCTGGATGGCAAGTTTTACAGGGCAAACCGATCAGCCCCAGCATTTT.

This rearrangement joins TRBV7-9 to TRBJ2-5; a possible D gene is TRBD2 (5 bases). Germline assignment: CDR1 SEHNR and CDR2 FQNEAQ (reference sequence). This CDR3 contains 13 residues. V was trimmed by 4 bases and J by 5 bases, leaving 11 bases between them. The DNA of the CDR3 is TGTGCCAGCAGCTCCGGGGTTCTGGAGACCCAGTACTTC. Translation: CASSSGVLETQYF.